The source of this T cell receptor (beta chain) is a study of T cell responses to AZD1222 COVID-19 vaccine. Produced via immunoSEQ multiplex PCR; TCRdb's table is partial and in-frame only. The sample gives 150,000 to 200,000 clones, 80% to 95% of which show up once; around 1.2% is in the top ten. General study points: At 160-218 and 743-854, vaccine-associated CD4 TCRs were dominant, and they spanned spike. Clonal diversity was possibly underestimated, and white British individuals and females predominated among donors.

The CDR3 runs 19 residues. V was pared by 1 base and J by 2 bases, with 23 bases between. Germline assignment: CDR1 SGDLS and CDR2 YYNGEE. Details on this clone: What it binds is unknown.

Some second doses came at about 4 weeks and others at about 12 weeks; these were pooled. This rearrangement joins TRBV9 to TRBJ2-3; D possibly corresponds to TRBD1 (6 bases). The receptor's source is an adult who received the AZD1222 COVID-19 vaccine. Here the sequenced sample was peripheral blood, taken 28 days after the second AZD1222 dose. The CDR3 sequence: CASSVSGQLLVSLTDTQYF. Here the CDR3 DNA reads TGTGCCAGCAGCGTATCTGGACAGCTACTAGTTTCACTCACAGATACGCAGTATTTT.